Following are 20 T cell receptor beta chains from one sample sequenced in a study of shared clonotypes between healthy human individuals. Naive-designated CD8 cells lacked CD45RO, were positively enriched for CCR7, and omitted terminally differentiated effector memory CD45RA+ cells. Generated by immunoSEQ multiplex PCR, the TCRdb table keeps only in-frame clones and is missing some. Of 2 million to 2.5 million clones listed, about 95% are singletons. Sequencing was carried out using naive CD8+ T cells sorted from blood. The receptor source for this set is a man aged 18 to 29 in good health.

The rearrangement uses TRBV7-9 and TRBJ2-1; D is uncertain. Germline CDR1 and CDR2: SEHNR and FQNEAQ (reference sequence). The CDR3 runs to 12 residues. Trimming pared 4 bases from V and 7 bases from J, leaving 8 bases between. The CDR3, as DNA: TGTGCCAGCAGCTCCTACGTAAATGAGCAGTTCTTC. This encodes CASSSYVNEQFF. The full variable domain, in which reference TRBV7-9 and TRBJ2-1 provide the parts outside the CDR3, is DTGVSQNPRHKITKRGQNVTFRCDPISEHNRLYWYRQTLGQGPEFLTYFQNEAQLEKSRLLSDRFSAERPKGSFSTLEIQRTEQGDSAMYLCASSSYVNEQFFGPGTRLTVL.

Comment on this clone: Distinct nucleotide sequences in the sample also encode this CDR3. The chain couples TRBV5-1 to TRBJ2-5, with 14 bases fitting TRBD2. Germline CDR1 is SGHRS and CDR2 is YFSETQ. V gave up 4 bases and J gave up 3 bases; unmatched junction bases: 2. The CDR3 is made up of 15 amino acids. The CDR3 DNA sequence: TGCGCCAGCAGCCCGGGACTAGCGGGGGAAGAGACCCAGTACTTC. It is translated as CASSPGLAGEETQYF.

V is TRBV28 and J is TRBJ1-2; D gene ambiguous. The V gene lost 3 bases and the J gene lost 4 bases, with 9 bases spanning the gap. Germline values: CDR1 MDHEN, CDR2 SYDVKM. The length of the CDR3 is 13 residues. The CDR3 DNA follows: TGTGCCAGCAGTTTTAGTTTACTCTATGGCTACACCTTC. Amino acid sequence: CASSFSLLYGYTF.

The chain couples TRBV6-1 to TRBJ2-3; 9 positions match TRBD2. Germline loops: CDR1 MNHNS, CDR2 SASEGT. Unmatched junction bases numbered 6, after V lost 6 bases and J lost 2 bases. The CDR3 is 15 residues long. CDR3 loop: CASRGLAGVTDTQYF. CDR3 coding DNA: TGTGCCAGCAGGGGATTAGCGGGGGTCACAGATACGCAGTATTTT.

This clone was found once. The V gene is TRBV6-5, the J gene TRBJ2-3; tentatively, D is TRBD1 or TRBD2 (5 bases each). V shed 8 bases and J shed 4 bases, with 13 bases lying between them. CDR3 length: 13 amino acids. CDR1 and CDR2 from the germline V gene are MNHEY and SVGAGI. CDR3 DNA: TGTGCCAGCCGACGGACGGGGCCAGATACGCAGTATTTT. It encodes CASRRTGPDTQYF.

The V gene is TRBV5-6, the J gene TRBJ1-2; 7 positions match TRBD1. V lost 9 bases and J lost 2; bases outside the gene matches: 4. Germline lookup yields CDR1 SGHDT and CDR2 YYEEEE. CDR3 size: 12 residues. Here the CDR3 reads CATSTGNYGYTF. In DNA form, the CDR3 reads TGTGCCACCTCGACAGGGAACTATGGCTACACCTTC.

The J gene is TRBJ2-7, the V gene TRBV5-1; 8 positions agree with TRBD1. The CDR3 covers 15 residues. Losses at the gene ends were 4 bases for V and 2 bases for J; bases not matched to a gene: 8. The V gene's germline CDR1 is SGHRS and CDR2 YFSETQ. The CDR3 spells CASSLDRGRTYEQYF. For the CDR3, the DNA is TGCGCCAGCAGCCTAGACAGGGGACGTACCTACGAGCAGTACTTC.

As concerns this clone: The same CDR3 also results from other DNA sequences found in this sample. The chain combines TRBV6-6 with TRBJ1-1; D not certain. This CDR3 is built from 15 residues. The ends were cut back, 0 bases at V and 0 bases at J, with 8 bases in the middle. CDR1 and CDR2 from the germline V gene are MNHNY and SVGAGI (reference sequence). The CDR3 DNA reads TGTGCCAGCAGTTACTCCGAAGGGATGAACACTGAAGCTTTCTTT. It codes for CASSYSEGMNTEAFF.

V gene TRBV21-1 combines with J gene TRBJ1-4; the table names TRBD1, a call not compared with the DNA. TRBV21-1 is given as a pseudogene. CDR3 length: 15 residues. The CDR3 DNA is TGTGCCAGCAGCACCGCCCAGGGGTCCGATGAAAAACTGTTTTTT. Its protein product is CASSTAQGSDEKLFF.

In nucleotides, the CDR3 is TGTGCCAGCAGTTTAGGATGGGGCAGGGGGCTTGTTGCGGGAGAGACCCAGTACTTC. Translation: CASSLGWGRGLVAGETQYF. V gene TRBV27 combines with J gene TRBJ2-5, with 8 bases that match TRBD1. With V trimmed by 2 bases and J by 4 bases, 18 bases remained unmatched. This CDR3 is 19 amino acids long. From germline, CDR1 is MNHEY and CDR2 SMNVEV (reference sequence).

The chain employs TRBV4-3 and TRBJ1-5; D call uncertain. The CDR3 runs 13 residues. V lost 3 bases, J lost 6 bases, and 9 bases lay in between. CDR1 LGHNA and CDR2 YSLEER come from the germline V gene. In DNA form, the CDR3 reads TGCGCCAGCAGCCATAGGGAAGGTCAGCCCCAGCATTTT. It codes for CASSHREGQPQHF.

In this sample, this clone turned up once. The V gene is TRBV27, the J gene TRBJ2-1; D call uncertain. Germline CDR1 and CDR2: MNHEY and SMNVEV (reference sequence). V was trimmed by 2 bases and J by 0 bases, leaving 8 bases between them. This CDR3 is 15 amino acids long. The CDR3 here is CASSLDSNSYNEQFF. CDR3 bases: TGTGCCAGCAGTTTAGACTCAAACTCCTACAATGAGCAGTTCTTC.

The table lists this clone with a count of one. In nucleotides, the CDR3 is TGTGCCAGCAGCCCCGGGGGGGGGAACACTGAAGCTTTCTTT. It yields the protein CASSPGGGNTEAFF. The chain employs TRBV5-6 and TRBJ1-1, with a weak D call TRBD1 (5 bases). Looked up from germline, CDR1 is SGHDT and CDR2 is YYEEEE. Trimming pared 4 bases from V and 1 base from J, leaving 11 bases between. The length of the CDR3 is 14 residues.

Of note for this clone: Other DNA sequences in the sample encode the same CDR3. The rearrangement joins TRBV5-6 to TRBJ2-3; perhaps TRBD2 as D (6 bases). The germline V and J ends were trimmed by 0 bases and 2 bases, with 7 bases remaining between them. The CDR3 length is 14 residues. Germline V gene lookup returns CDR1 SGHDT and CDR2 YYEEEE. The CDR3 nucleotides are TGTGCCAGCAGCTTGGGGGACTCCACAGATACGCAGTATTTT. It encodes CASSLGDSTDTQYF.

As regards this clone: The junction and the germline gene differ at one end; a read error may be behind it. The chain employs TRBV30 and TRBJ1-2; D remains ambiguous. From germline, CDR1 is GTSNPN and CDR2 SVGIG (reference sequence). CDR3 length equals 13 residues. The chain's CDR3 is CAWSGGQDYDYTF. CDR3 in DNA: TGTGCCTGGAGTGGCGGCCAGGACTATGACTACACCTTC.

Points on this clone: Other DNA sequences in this sample translate to the same CDR3. V usage is TRBV9 and J usage is TRBJ2-3; D perhaps matches TRBD2 (6 bases). V was shortened by 0 bases and J by 2 bases, with 10 bases between the two germline ends. CDR1 is SGDLS, CDR2 YYNGEE, per germline. This CDR3 spans 15 amino acids. The CDR3 loop is CASSVGRGATDTQYF. In DNA, the CDR3 is TGTGCCAGCAGCGTAGGGCGGGGAGCCACAGATACGCAGTATTTT. Combining the CDR3 with reference TRBV9 and TRBJ2-3 gives the whole variable domain DSGVTQTPKHLITATGQRVTLRCSPRSGDLSVYWYQQSLDQGLQFLIQYYNGEERAKGNILERFSAQQFPDLHSELNLSSLELGDSALYFCASSVGRGATDTQYFGPGTRLTVL.

The genes are TRBV4-3 and TRBJ2-7; tentative D call: TRBD1 (5 bases). CDR3 length equals 14 residues. V gave up 0 bases and J gave up 3 bases, with 9 bases separating them. CDR1 LGHNA and CDR2 YSLEER come from the germline V gene. Here the CDR3 reads CASSQDGQGYEQYF. The DNA for the CDR3 is TGCGCCAGCAGCCAAGATGGCCAGGGCTACGAGCAGTACTTC.

The V call is TRBV9, the J call TRBJ2-1; D possibly corresponds to TRBD2 (6 bases). CDR1 and CDR2 (germline): SGDLS, YYNGEE. V was cut by 0 bases and J by 5 bases, with 12 bases left in between. The CDR3 extends over 15 amino acids. As DNA, the CDR3 is TGTGCCAGCAGCGTAGACGGGGGAGGCGACAATGAGCAGTTCTTC. This sequence encodes CASSVDGGGDNEQFF.

This chain joins TRBV5-4 and TRBJ2-2; 10 bases line up with TRBD2. This CDR3 region has 15 residues. Losses at the gene ends were 2 bases for V and 4 bases for J; bases not matched to a gene: 2. Germline V lookup: CDR1 SGHNT, CDR2 YYREEE (reference sequence). The CDR3 coding sequence is TGTGCCAGCAGCTTCCAGCGGGAGGGCACCGGGGAGCTGTTTTTT. This sequence encodes CASSFQREGTGELFF.

This clone was seen once. The sample holds other DNA sequences that translate to the same CDR3. For the CDR3, the DNA is TGTGCCAGCAGCGGACTAGCCACAGATACGCAGTATTTT. This translates into CASSGLATDTQYF. The rearrangement joins TRBV2 to TRBJ2-3, with TRBD2 matching over 8 bases. J gave up 2 bases and V 6 bases, and 1 base lay outside the gene matches. CDR1 is SNHLY, CDR2 FYNNEI, per germline. The CDR3 covers 13 residues.